This T cell receptor beta chain was sequenced in a study of blood T cell repertoires in COVID-19. Those enrolled, adults aged about 18 to 89 years, came from 20 to 25 US areas. Profiling relied on immunoSEQ multiplex PCR, and the TCRdb table lists in-frame clones only, not all of them. The sample consists of roughly 380,000 clones, about 87% of them appearing once. The TCR sequence derives from a man between 25 and 39 years old who had recovered from COVID-19. The sequencing input was PBMCs or T cells enriched from blood (not recorded which).

CDR3 residues: CASSLTDNRYEQYF. CDR3 in DNA: TGCGCCAGCAGCTTAACTGACAACCGCTACGAGCAGTACTTC. This chain joins TRBV5-1 and TRBJ2-7; D is unresolved. The CDR3 covers 14 residues. Trimming left V 2 bases short and J 3 bases short, with 12 bases between. Germline V gene lookup returns CDR1 SGHRS and CDR2 YFSETQ.